The sequence of this TCR beta chain was determined in a study of blood T cell repertoires in COVID-19. Across the study: Samples taken during acute and convalescent COVID-19 were collected in the United States, Italy and Spain. The analysed material was cDNA or gDNA that came from T cells, B-cell-depleted T cells, or PBMCs.

The CDR3 spans 15 residues. V was pared by 3 bases and J by 4 bases, with 5 bases of the junction left unmatched. Germline V gene sequence: CDR1 SGHDT, CDR2 YYEEEE. How the authors handled the data: Amplifying reference gene primers gave estimates of nucleated cell counts. Assay: immunoSEQ multiplex PCR; the TCRdb copy retains only in-frame clones and omits some. Clone size and V and J calls were adopted from that table, with D and trimming inferred from the DNA. The top ten hold about 3.2% of the sample, which has 250,000 to 300,000 clones, around 81% seen once. This clone has only a few counts. The sequenced sample was peripheral blood. The chain employs TRBV5-6 and TRBJ2-5; 11 positions match TRBD2. This TCR was recovered from a woman aged 55-75 years with active or convalescent COVID-19. CDR3 sequence reads: CASSSVAGGRETQYF. In DNA form, the CDR3 reads TGTGCCAGCAGCTCTGTAGCGGGGGGGCGAGAGACCCAGTACTTC. Together with reference TRBV5-6 and TRBJ2-5, the CDR3 gives the full variable domain: DAGVTQSPTHLIKTRGQQVTLRCSPKSGHDTVSWYQQALGQGPQFIFQYYEEEERQRGNFPDRFSGHQFPNYSSELNVNALLLGDSALYLCASSSVAGGRETQYFGPGTRLLVL.